This T cell receptor (beta chain) was sequenced for a study of blood T cell repertoires in COVID-19. Overall study: Acute-phase and convalescent COVID-19 samples originated in the United States, Italy and Spain. T cells, B-cell-depleted T cells, or PBMCs supplied cDNA or gDNA.

V shed 4 bases and J 6 bases; nucleotides not matched to a gene: 7. Germline loops: CDR1 SGHRS, CDR2 YFSETQ. This CDR3 region has 15 residues. Per the original data handling: Reference gene primers were amplified, and this amplification served to estimate nucleated cell counts. Some clones are missing from TCRdb's copy, which holds only in-frame ones; the method was immunoSEQ multiplex PCR. V, J and clone size are those of that table, while D and trimming were read from the DNA. The data contain some 150,000 clones, approximately 88% of them seen just once; the ten biggest clones take up roughly 2.2%.

J is TRBJ1-5 and V is TRBV5-1; 10 bases map to TRBD1. The sequence was obtained from a man between 65 and 85 years old with acute or convalescent COVID-19. Sequenced input: peripheral blood. The CDR3 loop is CASSPGTGESQPQHF. The CDR3 bases are TGCGCCAGCAGCCCGGGGACAGGGGAAAGTCAGCCCCAGCATTTT.